The present T cell receptor (beta chain) was sequenced within a study of CD4 T cells in relation to SARS-CoV-2 and coronaviruses. At the level of the study: Convalescent patients were roughly eight males and 4 females; two were Hispanic.

90,000 to 100,000 naive or memory CD4+ cells were cultured with CEF peptides for about 10 days. V was shortened by 3 bases and J by 7 bases, with 9 bases between the two germline ends. CDR1 is KGHSH, CDR2 LQKENI, per germline. CDR3 size: 12 residues. The sample holds a few counts of this clone. Antigen unknown. Generated by immunoSEQ multiplex PCR, the TCRdb table keeps only in-frame clones and is missing some. The sample lists 30,000 to 45,000 clones, around four fifths occurring once. This sequence originates from an adult with COVID-19. The rearrangement uses TRBV18 and TRBJ1-1, with D unresolved. Sample: memory CD4+ T cells from PBMCs, cultured in vitro. The CDR3 region is CASSPRPIEAFF. The CDR3 DNA is TGTGCCAGCTCACCCAGACCGATTGAAGCTTTCTTT.